The 22 T cell receptor beta chains below come from one sample, sequenced in a study of T cells in Graves' hyperthyroidism and ophthalmopathy. RNA transcripts served as the template for amplifying TCR beta CDR3 regions. Primed by the HTBI set, a first-round RT-PCR was run on the TCR CDR3. TCRdb analysed the multiplex PCR reads with MiXCR anew, one entry per CDR3 protein. The sample contains around 340,000 distinct CDR3 sequences, approximately 15% of which appear only once. Material: blood. These receptors were collected from a woman in her twenties or thirties with Graves' hyperthyroidism.

This rearrangement joins TRBV6-1 to TRBJ1-5, with D unclear. With 3 bases removed from V and 0 bases from J, the gap between germline ends came to 9 bases. From germline, CDR1 is MNHNS and CDR2 SASEGT. The CDR3 contains 15 residues. CDR3 amino acids: CASSDYGLSNQPQHF. The CDR3 nucleotides are TGTGCCAGCAGTGATTATGGCCTTAGCAATCAGCCCCAGCATTTT.

This clonotype was seen more than once but under ten times. The J gene is TRBJ1-2, the V gene TRBV5-5, with D possibly being TRBD1 (6 bases). V gave up 5 bases and J gave up 4 bases, with 24 bases separating them. The CDR3 contains 17 residues. Germline V gene sequence: CDR1 SGHKS, CDR2 YYEKEE (reference sequence). CDR3 protein: CASRRPGQGSQGYGYTF. In nucleotides, the CDR3 is TGTGCCAGCAGGCGTCCAGGTCAGGGGTCCCAGGGCTATGGCTACACCTTC.

This chain connects TRBV28 to TRBJ2-7; 8 positions match TRBD1. From germline, CDR1 is MDHEN and CDR2 SYDVKM. J was trimmed by 2 bases and V by 6 bases; bases with no gene match: 21. The CDR3 has 19 amino acids. CDR3 in amino acids: CASSLGARGPPAAPYEQYF. CDR3 bases: TGTGCCAGCAGCCTCGGGGCCAGGGGGCCACCCGCCGCTCCCTACGAGCAGTACTTC.

This clonotype has a count of ten or more. The chain is built from TRBV29-1 and TRBJ2-1, with a weak D call TRBD2 (5 bases). The CDR3 runs 14 residues. V lost 6 bases, J lost 3 bases, and 15 bases lay in between. From germline, CDR1 is SQVTM and CDR2 ANQGSEA. The CDR3 sequence: CSVGVRTYYNEQFF. The CDR3 coding sequence is TGCAGCGTCGGGGTTCGGACTTACTACAATGAGCAGTTCTTC.

This clonotype was detected ten times or more. The J gene is TRBJ2-5, the V gene TRBV20-1; 11 nucleotides align to TRBD2. After removal of 6 bases from V and 7 bases from J, the junction contained 13 bases not matched to a gene. The CDR3 is made up of 15 amino acids. Germline V gives CDR1 DFQATT, CDR2 SNEGSKA (reference sequence). CDR3 loop: CSARLAGSGGGTQYF. CDR3 sequence (DNA): TGCAGTGCAAGACTAGCGGGGTCCGGCGGTGGGACCCAGTACTTC.

The chain employs TRBV19 and TRBJ1-5; no firm D call. Trimming took 5 bases from V and 11 from J, leaving 16 bases between them. CDR3 length: 13 residues. Per the germline V gene, CDR1 is LNHDA and CDR2 is SQIVND (reference sequence). CDR3 in amino acids: CASSHKGDVTQHF. CDR3 DNA: TGTGCCAGTAGTCATAAAGGCGACGTGACCCAGCATTTT.

This clonotype was observed a handful of times. The rearrangement links TRBV7-9 to TRBJ2-6, with D uncertain. Trimming left V 5 bases short and J 0 bases short, with 8 bases between. The CDR3 runs 15 residues. Looked up from germline, CDR1 is SEHNR and CDR2 is FQNEAQ (reference sequence). The CDR3 sequence: CASSVTYSGANVLTF. Here the CDR3 DNA reads TGTGCCAGCAGCGTAACGTACTCTGGGGCCAACGTCCTGACTTTC.

This clonotype was observed a few times. The gene calls are TRBV7-2 and TRBJ1-4, with D unresolved. Trimming removed 5 bases at V and 0 bases at J, with 16 bases between. CDR1 and CDR2 (germline): SGHTA, FQGNSA. The CDR3 spans 17 residues. The CDR3 spells CASSPTAEAATNEKLFF. The CDR3 DNA reads TGTGCCAGCAGCCCAACTGCCGAGGCAGCAACTAATGAAAAACTGTTTTTT.

This clonotype was seen only a few times. V is TRBV20-1 and J is TRBJ2-4; D might be TRBD1 or TRBD2, each matching 5 bases. The CDR3 runs to 15 residues. From germline, CDR1 is DFQATT and CDR2 SNEGSKA (reference sequence). V was clipped by 6 bases and J by 5 bases, with 20 bases between them. The CDR3 region has the DNA TGCAGTGCCAATATGCCAGGGACCGGGCAAAACATTCAGTACTTC. It yields the protein CSANMPGTGQNIQYF.

V gene TRBV6-2 or TRBV6-3 combines with J gene TRBJ2-4; D unclear. Trimming cost V 0 bases and J 0 bases, with 6 bases left between them. Germline V gene lookup returns CDR1 MNHEY and CDR2 SVGEGT. The CDR3 has 15 residues. CDR3 DNA: TGTGCCAGCAGTTACTCGACGGGAGCCAAAAACATTCAGTACTTC. Translating it yields CASSYSTGAKNIQYF.

The chain joins TRBV9 to TRBJ2-3; 7 bases are a match to TRBD1. Per germline, CDR1 SGDLS and CDR2 YYNGEE. The CDR3 is made up of 15 amino acids. V shed 0 bases and J 0 bases; nucleotides not matched to a gene: 1. The CDR3 nucleotides are TGTGCCAGCAGCGTAGGGGGACAGAGCACAGATACGCAGTATTTT. It yields the protein CASSVGGQSTDTQYF.

This clonotype was detected many times. The rearrangement links TRBV24-1 to TRBJ1-5; 7 bases map to TRBD1. The CDR3 loop spans 14 amino acids. Germline CDR1 KGHDR, CDR2 SFDVKD. The J segment lost 9 bases and the V segment lost 4 bases, leaving 8 bases of the junction unmatched. In nucleotides, the CDR3 is TGTGCCACCAGTGAGATTGGACAGGCGTGGCCCCAGCATTTT. It specifies CATSEIGQAWPQHF.

This clonotype was picked up a small number of times. The gene calls are TRBV3-1 and TRBJ2-5; 10 bases map to TRBD2. Germline V gene lookup returns CDR1 LGHDT and CDR2 YNNKEL (reference sequence). This CDR3 region has 17 residues. Germline trimming cut 4 bases from V and 1 base from J; bases unmatched to any gene: 9. CDR3 residues: CASSPNPGLAIQETQYF. DNA of the CDR3: TGTGCCAGCAGCCCTAACCCGGGACTAGCGATCCAAGAGACCCAGTACTTC.

This clonotype was observed a few times. V is TRBV9 and J is TRBJ2-5, with TRBD1 matching 8 bases. V shed 3 bases and J 2 bases; nucleotides not matched to a gene: 9. Germline CDR1 SGDLS, CDR2 YYNGEE. The CDR3 runs to 16 residues. CDR3 region: CASSEGATGGQETQYF. The CDR3 bases are TGTGCCAGCAGCGAGGGGGCAACAGGGGGACAAGAGACCCAGTACTTC.

This chain links TRBV19 with TRBJ2-2; weak D call: TRBD1 (5 bases). CDR3 length: 13 amino acids. V lost 6 bases, J lost 7 bases, and 12 bases lay in between. In germline, CDR1 is LNHDA, CDR2 SQIVND (reference sequence). The CDR3 loop is CASRAQGYGELFF. DNA for the CDR3: TGTGCCAGTAGAGCCCAGGGCTACGGGGAGCTGTTTTTT.

In this sample, this clonotype turned up a few times. The chain joins TRBV15 to TRBJ2-6; weak D call: TRBD2 (5 bases). The CDR3 extends over 16 amino acids. V dropped 2 bases and J dropped 1 base, with 9 bases sitting between them. Germline values: CDR1 LNHNV, CDR2 YYDKDF (reference sequence). The CDR3 is CATSRPTSSGANVLTF. For the CDR3, the DNA is TGTGCCACCAGCAGACCAACTAGTTCTGGGGCCAACGTCCTGACTTTC.

The genes are TRBV9 and TRBJ2-5; 7 bases agree with TRBD2. This CDR3 is 15 amino acids long. J was trimmed by 1 base and V by 4 bases; bases with no gene match: 7. The germline V gene has CDR1 SGDLS and CDR2 YYNGEE. CDR3 sequence: CASSPLWGGQETQYF. Written as DNA, the CDR3 is TGTGCCAGCAGCCCCCTCTGGGGGGGCCAAGAGACCCAGTACTTC.

This clonotype was picked up many times. The rearrangement links TRBV13 to TRBJ2-6, with D hard to call. This CDR3 has 15 residues. The ends were cut back, 5 bases at V and 0 bases at J, with 8 bases in the middle. From germline, CDR1 is PRHDT and CDR2 FYEKMQ (reference sequence). The CDR3: CASSPSRSGANVLTF. DNA of the CDR3: TGTGCCAGCAGCCCCAGTCGCTCTGGGGCCAACGTCCTGACTTTC. The variable domain in full, completed from reference TRBV13 and TRBJ2-6, reads AAGVIQSPRHLIKEKRETATLKCYPIPRHDTVYWYQQGPGQDPQFLISFYEKMQSDKGSIPDRFSAQQFSDYHSELNMSSLELGDSALYFCASSPSRSGANVLTFGAGSRLTVL.

This clonotype was observed a few times. This chain joins TRBV9 and TRBJ2-3; D is ambiguous. Trimming removed 0 bases at V and 2 bases at J, with 10 bases between. The germline V gene encodes CDR1 SGDLS and CDR2 YYNGEE. CDR3 size: 15 residues. The CDR3 DNA sequence: TGTGCCAGCAGCGTAGCTGCGGAGATCACAGATACGCAGTATTTT. It codes for CASSVAAEITDTQYF.

In its sample, this clonotype was seen a few times. V usage is TRBV7-3 and J usage is TRBJ2-7; 9 bases line up with TRBD2. J lost 3 bases, V lost 0 bases, and 15 bases had no gene match. The CDR3 has 19 residues. The germline gives CDR1 SGHTA, CDR2 FQGTGA. CDR3 protein: CASSLTAVASSGNVYEQYF. In DNA form, the CDR3 reads TGTGCCAGCAGCTTAACCGCAGTCGCCTCTAGCGGGAACGTCTACGAGCAGTACTTC.

V is TRBV7-2 and J is TRBJ1-2; TRBD1 matches at 8 bases. V lost 5 bases and J lost 5; bases outside the gene matches: 4. Germline V gives CDR1 SGHTA, CDR2 FQGNSA. The CDR3 loop spans 13 amino acids. The CDR3 sequence is CASSPYRGYGYTF. In DNA form, the CDR3 reads TGTGCCAGCAGCCCGTACAGGGGGTATGGCTACACCTTC.

This clonotype turned up a few times. The V and J genes are TRBV7-9 and TRBJ1-3; D remains ambiguous. The CDR3 is 12 amino acids. Germline V gene data show CDR1 as SEHNR and CDR2 as FQNEAQ (reference sequence). Trimming pared 8 bases from V and 0 bases from J, leaving 5 bases between. The CDR3 DNA follows: TGTGCCAGCCTGGTCTCTGGAAACACCATATATTTT. This translates into CASLVSGNTIYF.